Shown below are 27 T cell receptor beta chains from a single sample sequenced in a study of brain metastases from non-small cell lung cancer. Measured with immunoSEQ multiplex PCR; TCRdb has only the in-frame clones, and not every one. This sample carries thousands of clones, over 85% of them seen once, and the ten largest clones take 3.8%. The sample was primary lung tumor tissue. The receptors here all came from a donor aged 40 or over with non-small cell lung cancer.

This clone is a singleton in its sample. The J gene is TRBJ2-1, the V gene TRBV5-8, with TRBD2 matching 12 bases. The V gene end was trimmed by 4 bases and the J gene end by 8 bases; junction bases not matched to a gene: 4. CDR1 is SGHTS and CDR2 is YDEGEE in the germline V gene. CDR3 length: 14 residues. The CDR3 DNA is TGTGCCAGCAGCCCTAGCGGGAGGGGGTATGAGCAGTTCTTC. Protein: CASSPSGRGYEQFF. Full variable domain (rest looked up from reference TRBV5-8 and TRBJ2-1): EAGVTQSPTHLIKTRGQQATLRCSPISGHTSVYWYQQALGLGLQFLLWYDEGEERNRGNFPPRFSGRQFPNYSSELNVNALELEDSALYLCASSPSGRGYEQFFGPGTRLTVL.

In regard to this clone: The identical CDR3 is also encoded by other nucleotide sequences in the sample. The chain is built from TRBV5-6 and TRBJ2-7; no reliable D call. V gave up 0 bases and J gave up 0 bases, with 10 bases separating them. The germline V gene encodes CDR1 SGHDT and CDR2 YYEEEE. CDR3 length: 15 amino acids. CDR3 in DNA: TGTGCCAGCAGCTTGGGGTCTGCGATCTCCTACGAGCAGTACTTC. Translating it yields CASSLGSAISYEQYF.

As DNA, the CDR3 is TGTGCCAGCAGCTTAGAAGTGGGAGGGGAAAAACTGTTTTTT. It yields the protein CASSLEVGGEKLFF. The gene calls are TRBV7-9 and TRBJ1-4, with D unresolved. CDR1 is SEHNR, CDR2 FQNEAQ, per germline (reference sequence). This CDR3 is built from 14 residues. V was pared by 1 base and J by 8 bases, with 11 bases between.

The CDR3 DNA reads as TGCGCCAGCAGCTTGGAGGGTAGGACCTACGAGCAGTACTTC. Its protein product is CASSLEGRTYEQYF. This rearrangement joins TRBV5-1 to TRBJ2-7; D is unclear. Germline lookup yields CDR1 SGHRS and CDR2 YFSETQ. The germline V and J ends were trimmed by 0 bases and 2 bases, with 9 bases remaining between them. The CDR3 has 14 amino acids. The entire variable domain, with the rest obtained from reference TRBV5-1 and TRBJ2-7, is as follows: KAGVTQTPRYLIKTRGQQVTLSCSPISGHRSVSWYQQTPGQGLQFLFEYFSETQRNKGNFPGRFSGRQFSNSRSEMNVSTLELGDSALYLCASSLEGRTYEQYFGPGTRLTVT.

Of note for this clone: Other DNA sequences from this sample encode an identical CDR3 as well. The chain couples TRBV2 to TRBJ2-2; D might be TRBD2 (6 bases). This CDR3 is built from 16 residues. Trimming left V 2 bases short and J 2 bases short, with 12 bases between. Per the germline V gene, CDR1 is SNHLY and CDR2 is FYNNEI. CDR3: CASSESGRINTGELFF. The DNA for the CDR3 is TGTGCCAGCAGTGAATCGGGGAGGATCAACACCGGGGAGCTGTTTTTT.

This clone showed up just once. CDR3 region: CASSYSPEFEEQYF. The CDR3 DNA sequence: TGTGCCAGCAGTTACTCCCCCGAATTTGAAGAGCAGTACTTC. V and J are TRBV6-5 and TRBJ2-7; D gene uncertain. This CDR3 region has 14 residues. Trimming removed 0 bases from V and 7 bases from J, with 13 bases in between. In germline, CDR1 is MNHEY, CDR2 SVGAGI.

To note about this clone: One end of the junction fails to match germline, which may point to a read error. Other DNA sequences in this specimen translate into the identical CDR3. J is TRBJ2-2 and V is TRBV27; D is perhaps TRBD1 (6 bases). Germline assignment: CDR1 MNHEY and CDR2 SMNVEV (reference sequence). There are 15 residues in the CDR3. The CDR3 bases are TGTGCCAGCAGTTTAAGGGGGACGAATACCGGGGAGCTGTTTTTT. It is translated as CASSLRGTNTGELFF.

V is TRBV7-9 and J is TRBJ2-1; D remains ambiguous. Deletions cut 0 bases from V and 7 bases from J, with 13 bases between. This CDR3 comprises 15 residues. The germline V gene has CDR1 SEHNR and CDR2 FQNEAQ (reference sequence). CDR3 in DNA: TGTGCCAGCAGCTTAGCACGGTTAACGAGGAATGAGCAGTTCTTC. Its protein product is CASSLARLTRNEQFF.

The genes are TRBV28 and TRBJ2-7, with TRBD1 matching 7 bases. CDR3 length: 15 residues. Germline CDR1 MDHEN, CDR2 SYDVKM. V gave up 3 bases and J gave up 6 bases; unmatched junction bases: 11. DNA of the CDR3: TGTGCCAGCAGTTTCAACAGGGGAACGTCCCTCGAGCAGTACTTC. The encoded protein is CASSFNRGTSLEQYF.

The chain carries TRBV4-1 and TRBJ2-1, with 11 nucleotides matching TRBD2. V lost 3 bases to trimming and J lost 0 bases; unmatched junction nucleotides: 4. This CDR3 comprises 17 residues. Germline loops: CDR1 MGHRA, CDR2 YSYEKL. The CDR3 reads CASSHPTSGSSYNEQFF. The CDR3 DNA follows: TGCGCCAGCAGCCACCCCACTAGCGGGAGCTCCTACAATGAGCAGTTCTTC.

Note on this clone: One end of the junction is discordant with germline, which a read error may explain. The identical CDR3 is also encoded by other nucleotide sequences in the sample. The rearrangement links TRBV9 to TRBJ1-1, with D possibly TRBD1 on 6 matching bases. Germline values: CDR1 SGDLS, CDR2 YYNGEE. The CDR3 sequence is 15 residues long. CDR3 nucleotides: TGTGCTAGCAGCCCTTGGGGGCGAACGAACACTGAAGCTTTCTTT. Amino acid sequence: CASSPWGRTNTEAFF.

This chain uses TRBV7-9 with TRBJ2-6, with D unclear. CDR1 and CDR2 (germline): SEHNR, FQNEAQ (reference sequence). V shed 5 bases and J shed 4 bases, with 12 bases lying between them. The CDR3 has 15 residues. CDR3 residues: CASSVKRAGANVLTF. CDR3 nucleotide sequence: TGTGCCAGCAGCGTAAAGAGAGCCGGGGCCAACGTCCTGACTTTC.

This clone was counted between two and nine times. CDR3 sequence reads: CASSRQGETEAFF. The CDR3 coding sequence is TGTGCCAGCAGCCGACAGGGGGAAACTGAAGCTTTCTTT. The chain combines TRBV7-8 with TRBJ1-1; 9 bases are a match to TRBD1. The CDR3 is made up of 13 amino acids. Germline assignment: CDR1 SGHVS and CDR2 FQNEAQ. Trimming at V came to 5 bases and at J to 5 bases, leaving 3 bases not matched to a gene.

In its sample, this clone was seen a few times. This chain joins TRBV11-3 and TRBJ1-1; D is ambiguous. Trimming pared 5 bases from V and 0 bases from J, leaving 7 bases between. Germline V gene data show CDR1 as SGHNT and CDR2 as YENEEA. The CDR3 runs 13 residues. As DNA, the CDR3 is TGTGCCAGCAGCCTACAGATGAACACTGAAGCTTTCTTT. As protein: CASSLQMNTEAFF.

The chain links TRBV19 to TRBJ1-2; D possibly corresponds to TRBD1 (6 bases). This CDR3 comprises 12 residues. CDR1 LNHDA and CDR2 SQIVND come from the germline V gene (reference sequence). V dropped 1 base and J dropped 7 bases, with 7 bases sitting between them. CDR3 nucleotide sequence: TGTGCCAGTAGTATAGCCAGGGGTGGCTACACCTTC. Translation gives CASSIARGGYTF.

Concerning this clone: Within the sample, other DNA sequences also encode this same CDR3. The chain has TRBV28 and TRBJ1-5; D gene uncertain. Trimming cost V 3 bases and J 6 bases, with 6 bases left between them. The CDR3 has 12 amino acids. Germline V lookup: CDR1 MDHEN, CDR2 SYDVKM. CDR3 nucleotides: TGTGCCAGCAGTTTGCGAGGTCAGCCCCAGCATTTT. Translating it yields CASSLRGQPQHF.

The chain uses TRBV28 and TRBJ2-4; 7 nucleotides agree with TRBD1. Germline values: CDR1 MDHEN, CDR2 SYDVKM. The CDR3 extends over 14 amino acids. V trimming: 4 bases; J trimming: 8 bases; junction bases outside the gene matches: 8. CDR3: CASSSPGTADIQYF. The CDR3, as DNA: TGTGCCAGCAGTTCCCCCGGGACAGCCGACATTCAGTACTTC.

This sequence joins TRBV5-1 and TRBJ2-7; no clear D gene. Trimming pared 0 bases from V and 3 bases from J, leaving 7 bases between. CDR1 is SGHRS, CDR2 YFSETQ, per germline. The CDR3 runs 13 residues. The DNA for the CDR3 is TGCGCCAGCAGCTTGGGGCTAGTCTACGAGCAGTACTTC. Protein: CASSLGLVYEQYF. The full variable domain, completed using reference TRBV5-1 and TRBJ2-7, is KAGVTQTPRYLIKTRGQQVTLSCSPISGHRSVSWYQQTPGQGLQFLFEYFSETQRNKGNFPGRFSGRQFSNSRSEMNVSTLELGDSALYLCASSLGLVYEQYFGPGTRLTVT.

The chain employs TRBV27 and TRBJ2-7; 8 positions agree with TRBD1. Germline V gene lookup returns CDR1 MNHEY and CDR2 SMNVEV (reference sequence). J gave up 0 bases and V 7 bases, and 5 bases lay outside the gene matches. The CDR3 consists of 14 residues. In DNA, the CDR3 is TGTGCCAGCATCGCTGACAGGGGCTCCTACGAGCAGTACTTC. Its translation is CASIADRGSYEQYF.

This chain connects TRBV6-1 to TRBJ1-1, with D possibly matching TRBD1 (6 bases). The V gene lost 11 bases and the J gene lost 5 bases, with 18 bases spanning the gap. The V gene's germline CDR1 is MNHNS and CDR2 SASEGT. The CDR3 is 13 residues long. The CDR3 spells CAEGAGGRTEAFF. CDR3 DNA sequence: TGTGCCGAAGGGGCCGGGGGGCGAACTGAAGCTTTCTTT.

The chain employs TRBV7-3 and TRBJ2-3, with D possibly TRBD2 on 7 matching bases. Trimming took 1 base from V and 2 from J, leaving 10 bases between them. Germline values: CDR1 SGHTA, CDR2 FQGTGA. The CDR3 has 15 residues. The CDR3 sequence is CASSLNGGHTDTQYF. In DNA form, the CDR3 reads TGTGCCAGCAGCTTAAACGGGGGGCACACAGATACGCAGTATTTT.

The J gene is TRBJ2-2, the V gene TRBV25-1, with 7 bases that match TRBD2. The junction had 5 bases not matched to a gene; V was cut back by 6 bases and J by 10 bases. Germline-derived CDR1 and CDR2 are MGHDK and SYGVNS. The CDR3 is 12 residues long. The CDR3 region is CASRSGGEELFF. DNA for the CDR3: TGTGCCAGCAGGTCTGGGGGGGAGGAGCTGTTTTTT.

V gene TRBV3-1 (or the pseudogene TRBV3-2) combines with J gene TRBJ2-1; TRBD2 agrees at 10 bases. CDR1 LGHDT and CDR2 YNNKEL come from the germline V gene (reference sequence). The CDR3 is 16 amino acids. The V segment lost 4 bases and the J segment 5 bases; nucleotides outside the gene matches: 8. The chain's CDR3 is CASSRWTSGVNNEQFF. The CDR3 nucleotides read TGTGCCAGCAGCCGCTGGACTAGCGGAGTCAACAATGAGCAGTTCTTC.

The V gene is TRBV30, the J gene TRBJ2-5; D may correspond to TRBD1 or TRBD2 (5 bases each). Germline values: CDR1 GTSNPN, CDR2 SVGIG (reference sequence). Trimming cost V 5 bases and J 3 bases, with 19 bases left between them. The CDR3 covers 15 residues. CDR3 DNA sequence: TGTGCCTGGCAACTAGGCCGGACAAGAAAAGAGACCCAGTACTTC. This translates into CAWQLGRTRKETQYF.

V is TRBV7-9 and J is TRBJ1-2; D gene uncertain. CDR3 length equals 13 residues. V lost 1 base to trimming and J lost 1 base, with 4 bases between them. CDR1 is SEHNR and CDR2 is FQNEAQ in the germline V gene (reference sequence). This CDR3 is CASSLDGNYGYTF. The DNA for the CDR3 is TGTGCCAGCAGCTTAGATGGTAACTATGGCTACACCTTC.

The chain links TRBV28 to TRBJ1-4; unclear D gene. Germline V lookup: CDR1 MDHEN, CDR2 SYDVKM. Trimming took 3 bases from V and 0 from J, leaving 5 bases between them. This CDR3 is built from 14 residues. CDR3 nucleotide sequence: TGTGCCAGCAGTTTCCGTGCAACTAATGAAAAACTGTTTTTT. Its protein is CASSFRATNEKLFF. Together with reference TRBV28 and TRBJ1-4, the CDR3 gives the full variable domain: DVKVTQSSRYLVKRTGEKVFLECVQDMDHENMFWYRQDPGLGLRLIYFSYDVKMKEKGDIPEGYSVSREKKERFSLILESASTNQTSMYLCASSFRATNEKLFFGSGTQLSVL.

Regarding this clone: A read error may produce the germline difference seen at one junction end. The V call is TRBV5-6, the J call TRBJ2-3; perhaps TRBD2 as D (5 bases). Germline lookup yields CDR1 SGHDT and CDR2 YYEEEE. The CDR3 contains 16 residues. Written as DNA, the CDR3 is TGTGCCAGCAACTTGTATAATCGCGGGAGCACAGATACGCAGTATTTT. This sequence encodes CASNLYNRGSTDTQYF.